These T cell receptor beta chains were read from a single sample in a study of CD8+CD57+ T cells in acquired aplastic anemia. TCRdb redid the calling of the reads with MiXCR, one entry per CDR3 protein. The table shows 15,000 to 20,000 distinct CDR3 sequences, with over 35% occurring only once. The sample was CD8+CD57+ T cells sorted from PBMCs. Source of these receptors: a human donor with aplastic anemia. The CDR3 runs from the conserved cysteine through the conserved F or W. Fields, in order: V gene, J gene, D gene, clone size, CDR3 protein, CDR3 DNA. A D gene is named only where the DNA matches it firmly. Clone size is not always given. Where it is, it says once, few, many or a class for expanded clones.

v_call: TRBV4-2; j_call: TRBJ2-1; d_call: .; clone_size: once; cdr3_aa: CASSQGWAGNEQFF; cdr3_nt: TGTGCCAGCAGCCAAGGCTGGGCAGGGAATGAGCAGTTCTTC
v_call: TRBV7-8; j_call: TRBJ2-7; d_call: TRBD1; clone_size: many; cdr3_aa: CASSLKPRGQSYEQYF; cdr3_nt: TGTGCCAGCAGCTTAAAACCCAGGGGGCAGTCCTACGAGCAGTACTTC
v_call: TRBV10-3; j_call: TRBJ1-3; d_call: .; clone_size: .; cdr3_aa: CAISESGTSGNTICF; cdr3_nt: TGTGCCATCAGTGAGTCCGGGACCTCTGGAAACACCATATGTTTT
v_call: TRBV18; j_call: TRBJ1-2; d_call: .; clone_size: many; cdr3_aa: CASSPHGNYGYTF; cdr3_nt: TGTGCCAGCTCACCTCATGGAAACTATGGCTACACCTTC
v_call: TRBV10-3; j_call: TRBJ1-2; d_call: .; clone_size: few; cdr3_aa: CAISEGQLYGYTF; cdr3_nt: TGTGCCATCAGTGAGGGGCAACTTTATGGCTACACCTTC
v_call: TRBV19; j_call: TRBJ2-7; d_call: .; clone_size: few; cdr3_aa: CASSHGGDEQYF; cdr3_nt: TGTGCCAGTAGTCACGGTGGGGACGAGCAGTACTTC
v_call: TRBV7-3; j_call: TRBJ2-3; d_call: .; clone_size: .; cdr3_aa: CASSLSTDTQYF; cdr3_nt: TGTGCCAGCAGCTTAAGCACAGATACGCAGTATTTT
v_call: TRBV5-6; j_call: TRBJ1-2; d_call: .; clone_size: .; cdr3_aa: CASSLAGTETLNYGYTF; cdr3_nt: TGTGCCAGCAGCTTGGCCGGGACGGAGACCCTTAACTATGGCTACACCTTC
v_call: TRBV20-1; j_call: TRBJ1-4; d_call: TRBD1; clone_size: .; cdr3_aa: CSARVRDRGRWEKLFF; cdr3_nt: TGCAGTGCTAGAGTACGGGACAGGGGGCGATGGGAAAAACTGTTTTTT
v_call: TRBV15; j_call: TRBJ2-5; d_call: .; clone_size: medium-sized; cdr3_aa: CATSRDSPQETQYF; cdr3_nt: TGTGCCACCAGCAGAGACAGCCCACAAGAGACCCAGTACTTC
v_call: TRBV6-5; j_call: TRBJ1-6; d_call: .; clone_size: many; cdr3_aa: CASSYSITGMPLHF; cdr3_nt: TGTGCCAGCAGTTACTCGATCACTGGGATGCCCCTCCACTTT
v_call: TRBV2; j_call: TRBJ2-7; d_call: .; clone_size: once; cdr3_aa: CASSIGYGSRPEQYF; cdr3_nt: TGTGCCAGCAGTATAGGTTACGGCTCCCGACCTGAGCAGTACTTC
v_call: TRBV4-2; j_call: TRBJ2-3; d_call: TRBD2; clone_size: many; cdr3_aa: CASSQDSGGADTQYF; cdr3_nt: TGTGCCAGCAGCCAAGATAGCGGGGGGGCAGATACGCAGTATTTT
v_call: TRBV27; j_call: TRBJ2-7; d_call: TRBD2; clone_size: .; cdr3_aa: CASSLSASGRAYEQYF; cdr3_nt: TGTGCCAGCAGTTTATCGGCCAGCGGGAGGGCGTACGAGCAGTACTTC
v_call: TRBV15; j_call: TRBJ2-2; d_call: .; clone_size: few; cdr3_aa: CATPLRQTANTGELFF; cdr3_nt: TGTGCCACGCCACTCCGACAGACCGCGAACACCGGGGAGCTGTTTTTT
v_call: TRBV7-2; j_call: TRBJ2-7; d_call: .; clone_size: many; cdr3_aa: CASSPTGYEQYF; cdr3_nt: TGTGCCAGCAGCCCGACAGGTTACGAGCAGTACTTC
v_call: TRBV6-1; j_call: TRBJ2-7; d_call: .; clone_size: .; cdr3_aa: CASSDSSEQYF; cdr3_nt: TGTGCCAGCAGTGACAGTTCCGAGCAGTACTTC
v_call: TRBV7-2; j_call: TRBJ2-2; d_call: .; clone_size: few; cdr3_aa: CASSDSGGELFF; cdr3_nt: TGTGCCAGCAGTGACTCGGGCGGGGAGCTGTTTTTT
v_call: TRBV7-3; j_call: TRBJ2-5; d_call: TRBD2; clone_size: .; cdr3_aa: CASSTGLAGVETQYF; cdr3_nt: TGTGCCAGCAGCACTGGACTAGCGGGAGTAGAGACCCAGTACTTC
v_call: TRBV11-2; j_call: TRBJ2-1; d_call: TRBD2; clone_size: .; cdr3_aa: CASSLRTSGRGDEQFF; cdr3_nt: TGTGCCAGCAGCCTCCGGACTAGCGGGAGGGGAGATGAGCAGTTCTTC
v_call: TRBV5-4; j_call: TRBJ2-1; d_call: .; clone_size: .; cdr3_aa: CASSLRTAIGNEQFF; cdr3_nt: TGTGCCAGCAGCTTAAGGACAGCAATCGGCAATGAGCAGTTCTTC
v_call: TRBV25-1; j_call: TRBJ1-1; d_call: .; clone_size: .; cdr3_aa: CASSDPWGAEAFF; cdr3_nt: TGTGCCAGCAGTGACCCCTGGGGGGCTGAAGCTTTCTTT
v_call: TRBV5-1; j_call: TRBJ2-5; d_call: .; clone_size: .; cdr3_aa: CASSLSVPSNQETQYF; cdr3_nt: TGCGCCAGCAGCTTGTCGGTGCCGAGCAACCAAGAGACCCAGTACTTC
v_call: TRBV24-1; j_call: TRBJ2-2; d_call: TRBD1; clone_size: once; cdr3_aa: CATSGTRQGGNTGELFF; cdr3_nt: TGTGCCACCAGTGGTACGAGACAGGGCGGGAACACCGGGGAGCTGTTTTTT
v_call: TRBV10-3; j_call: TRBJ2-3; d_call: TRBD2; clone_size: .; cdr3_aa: CAISEPTSGFTDTQYF; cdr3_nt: TGTGCCATCAGTGAGCCAACTAGCGGGTTCACAGATACGCAGTATTTT
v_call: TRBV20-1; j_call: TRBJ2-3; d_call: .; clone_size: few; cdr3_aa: CSASRQGGDTQYF; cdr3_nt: TGCAGTGCTAGCCGGCAGGGTGGGGATACGCAGTATTTT
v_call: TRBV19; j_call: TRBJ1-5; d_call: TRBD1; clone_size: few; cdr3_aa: CASKGQDASQPQHF; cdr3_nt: TGTGCCAGTAAAGGACAGGACGCATCTCAGCCCCAGCATTTT
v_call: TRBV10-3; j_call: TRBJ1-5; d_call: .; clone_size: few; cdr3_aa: CAISAVGVGGQPQHF; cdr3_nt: TGTGCCATCAGTGCGGTTGGGGTCGGAGGACAGCCCCAGCATTTT
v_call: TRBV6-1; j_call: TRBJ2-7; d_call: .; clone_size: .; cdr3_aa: CASTEGTRGEQYF; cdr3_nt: TGTGCCAGCACCGAAGGGACCCGCGGGGAGCAGTACTTC
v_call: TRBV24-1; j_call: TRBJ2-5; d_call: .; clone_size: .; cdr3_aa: CATRASRVGETQYF; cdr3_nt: TGTGCCACCAGGGCTTCCAGGGTAGGAGAGACCCAGTACTTC
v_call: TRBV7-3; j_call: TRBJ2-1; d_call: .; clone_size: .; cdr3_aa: CASSLRGVYNEQFF; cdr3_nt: TGTGCCAGCAGCTTAAGAGGGGTATACAATGAGCAGTTCTTC
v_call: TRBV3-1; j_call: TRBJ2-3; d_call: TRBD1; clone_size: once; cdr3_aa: CASSIGTGGLTDTQYF; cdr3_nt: TGTGCCAGCAGTATAGGGACAGGGGGCCTCACAGATACGCAGTATTTT
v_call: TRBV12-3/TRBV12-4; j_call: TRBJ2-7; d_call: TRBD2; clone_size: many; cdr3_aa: CASSPSLSGAWEQYF; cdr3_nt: TGTGCCAGCAGTCCTAGCCTTAGCGGGGCGTGGGAGCAGTACTTC